The 18 T cell receptor beta chains below come from one sample, sequenced in a study of T-cell reconstitution after alpha-beta-depleted transplantation in children. TCRbeta library construction was performed incorporating unique molecular identifiers. A single record per CDR3 protein comes from TCRdb applying MiXCR to the PCR reads. The sample gives around 250,000 distinct CDR3 sequences, more than 20% of which show up once; about 2.8% is in the top ten. The sequenced sample was PBMCs, obtained before TCRalphabeta/CD19-depleted stem cell transplant. The receptor set was obtained from a girl aged 2-15 years with Fanconi anemia, due to receive a stem cell transplant.

This chain connects TRBV20-1 to TRBJ2-7, with 10 positions matching TRBD2. The CDR3 runs 15 residues. V lost 5 bases to trimming and J lost 0 bases; unmatched junction nucleotides: 7. Germline-derived CDR1 and CDR2 are DFQATT and SNEGSKA (reference sequence). CDR3 in amino acids: CSAPRLAGVSYEQYF. CDR3 DNA: TGCAGTGCTCCACGTCTAGCGGGGGTCTCCTACGAGCAGTACTTC.

This clonotype was observed a handful of times. The rearrangement joins TRBV20-1 to TRBJ1-6; TRBD1 might be the D (6 bases). With 7 bases removed from V and 8 bases from J, the gap between germline ends came to 15 bases. Germline CDR1 is DFQATT and CDR2 is SNEGSKA (reference sequence). The CDR3 extends over 13 amino acids. DNA for the CDR3: TGCAGTGGAACAGGGTCATCCTATTCACCCCTCCACTTT. This codes for CSGTGSSYSPLHF.

Comment on this clonotype: It may be a read error: a sequence one base away is much more abundant. The rearrangement joins TRBV12-3 or TRBV12-4 to TRBJ2-7; 10 bases are shared with TRBD2. The CDR3 runs 16 residues. V gave up 10 bases and J gave up 8 bases; unmatched junction bases: 20. CDR3 DNA: TGTGCCACTCAGTTGGAGGCTAGCGGGAGTAGGTACAAGCAGTACTTC. Translating it yields CATQLEASGSRYKQYF.

This clonotype occurred a few times. The V gene is TRBV12-3 or TRBV12-4, the J gene TRBJ2-7; perhaps TRBD1 as D (6 bases). The CDR3 spans 13 residues. Trimming cost V 2 bases and J 6 bases, with 11 bases left between them. The CDR3: CASSLTGWGEQYF. CDR3 nucleotide sequence: TGTGCCAGCAGTTTAACAGGGTGGGGCGAGCAGTACTTC.

The sample holds many counts of this clonotype. The V and J genes are TRBV6-5 and TRBJ2-3, with D unclear. The V end lost 1 base, the J end lost 3 bases, and 8 bases lay between the germline ends. This CDR3 is built from 14 residues. Per germline, CDR1 MNHEY and CDR2 SVGAGI. The CDR3 sequence: CASSYLGLTDTQYF. As DNA, the CDR3 is TGTGCCAGCAGTTACTTAGGGCTGACAGATACGCAGTATTTT.

Remarks on this clonotype: A much larger clone sits a single nucleotide away, making a read error possible. V gene TRBV5-1 combines with J gene TRBJ2-7; D ambiguous. The V end was cut by 6 bases, the J end by 0 bases, with 10 bases between. Germline V gene lookup returns CDR1 SGHRS and CDR2 YFSETQ. The CDR3 totals 13 residues. This CDR3 reads CASMPVSSYEQYF. CDR3 DNA sequence: TGCGCCAGCATGCCGGTGAGCTCCTACGAGCAGTACTTC.

This clonotype occurred a few times. The chain carries TRBV7-9 and TRBJ2-1, with D unresolved. The V and J ends lost 4 bases and 5 bases respectively, with 12 bases between them. Per germline, CDR1 SEHNR and CDR2 FQNEAQ (reference sequence). The CDR3 runs to 14 residues. The CDR3: CASSSSTVNNEQFF. The CDR3 nucleotides are TGTGCCAGCAGCTCATCTACAGTAAACAATGAGCAGTTCTTC.

CDR3 protein: CASSPSIQGPSYNEQFF. The DNA for the CDR3 is TGTGCCAGCTCACCAAGCATACAGGGTCCCTCCTACAATGAGCAGTTCTTC. The chain is built from TRBV18 and TRBJ2-1; D possibly corresponds to TRBD1 (6 bases). The CDR3 consists of 17 residues. Germline V gives CDR1 KGHSH, CDR2 LQKENI. The V end lost 2 bases, the J end lost 0 bases, and 14 bases lay between the germline ends.

This clonotype was seen many times. The rearrangement joins TRBV9 to TRBJ2-1, with D maybe TRBD2 (6 bases). The ends were cut back, 0 bases at V and 5 bases at J, with 12 bases in the middle. This CDR3 has 15 amino acids. In germline, CDR1 is SGDLS, CDR2 YYNGEE. The CDR3 DNA sequence: TGTGCCAGCAGCGTAGAAACTAGCAATAACAATGAGCAGTTCTTC. Translating it yields CASSVETSNNNEQFF.

This clonotype was counted ten times or more. J is TRBJ2-5 and V is TRBV20-1, with TRBD2 as a possible D gene (5 bases). The CDR3 totals 14 residues. Germline CDR1 DFQATT, CDR2 SNEGSKA (reference sequence). Trimming stripped 6 bases from V and 4 bases from J, with 18 bases between. CDR3 sequence reads: CSADRTEIGETQYF. DNA of the CDR3: TGCAGTGCCGATAGGACTGAAATCGGAGAGACCCAGTACTTC.

This clonotype showed up many times. The rearrangement uses TRBV7-2 and TRBJ2-3; D might be TRBD2 (5 bases). The CDR3 extends over 13 amino acids. Per the germline V gene, CDR1 is SGHTA and CDR2 is FQGNSA. Trimming cost V 3 bases and J 5 bases, with 9 bases left between them. The CDR3 DNA is TGTGCCAGCAGCTTGGGAGCGGTAGATACGCAGTATTTT. Translated, it gives CASSLGAVDTQYF.

This clonotype was seen repeatedly, ten times or more. The chain uses TRBV29-1 and TRBJ2-1, with D possibly being TRBD2 (6 bases). V was cut by 7 bases and J by 8 bases, with 24 bases left in between. The CDR3 is 15 amino acids. Per germline, CDR1 SQVTM and CDR2 ANQGSEA. Here the CDR3 DNA reads TGCAGCGCCGCTCCCAGAGGGGCGAGGAGGGATGAGCAGTTCTTC. It yields the protein CSAAPRGARRDEQFF.

The sample holds a few counts of this clonotype. The V call is TRBV15, the J call TRBJ1-1; weak D call: TRBD1 (6 bases). Germline CDR1 reads LNHNV; CDR2 reads YYDKDF (reference sequence). V shed 6 bases and J shed 1 base, with 9 bases lying between them. This CDR3 comprises 13 residues. For the CDR3, the DNA is TGTGCCACCAGGAGGGGGGCGAACACTGAAGCTTTCTTT. Residues: CATRRGANTEAFF.

This sequence joins TRBV5-1 and TRBJ2-5; maybe TRBD2 (5 bases). The CDR3 consists of 13 residues. In germline, CDR1 is SGHRS, CDR2 YFSETQ. V shed 4 bases and J shed 5 bases, with 12 bases lying between them. CDR3 DNA: TGCGCCAGCAGCCCTGGATGGGAGGAGACCCAGTACTTC. The encoded protein is CASSPGWEETQYF.

Many counts were recorded for this clonotype. The rearrangement uses TRBV29-1 and TRBJ2-1; D unclear. Germline V lookup: CDR1 SQVTM, CDR2 ANQGSEA. This CDR3 is 14 amino acids long. The V and J ends lost 0 bases and 0 bases respectively, with 6 bases between them. CDR3 coding DNA: TGCAGCGTTGAAGAGGAGAACTCCTACAATGAGCAGTTCTTC. Translated: CSVEEENSYNEQFF.

V is TRBV7-3 and J is TRBJ2-3; D not certain. Germline-derived CDR1 and CDR2 are SGHTA and FQGTGA. There are 13 residues in the CDR3. Between the trimmed V and J ends, which lost 5 bases and 4 bases, there was a span of 10 bases. As DNA, the CDR3 is TGTGCCAGCAGCCCTACGGTTTCAGATACGCAGTATTTT. Translated: CASSPTVSDTQYF. Variable domain in full (rest from reference TRBV7-3 and TRBJ2-3): GAGVSQTPSNKVTEKGKYVELRCDPISGHTALYWYRQSLGQGPEFLIYFQGTGAADDSGLPNDRFFAVRPEGSVSTLKIQRTERGDSAVYLCASSPTVSDTQYFGPGTRLTVL.

This clonotype occurred many times. The rearrangement links TRBV6-5 to TRBJ1-1; no definite D call. Germline CDR1 MNHEY, CDR2 SVGAGI. The CDR3 runs to 11 residues. V was shortened by 6 bases and J by 7 bases, with 9 bases between the two germline ends. This CDR3 is CASSHRHEAFF. The DNA for the CDR3 is TGTGCCAGCAGCCACCGACATGAAGCTTTCTTT.

This clonotype was recorded many times. For the CDR3, the DNA is TGTGCCAGCGGGGGGGATGAGCAGTTCTTC. Its protein product is CASGGDEQFF. This chain uses TRBV6-6 with TRBJ2-1, with 7 bases matching TRBD2. There are 10 residues in the CDR3. Unmatched junction bases numbered 0, after V lost 8 bases and J lost 8 bases. The germline CDR1 and CDR2 sequences are MNHNY and SVGAGI (reference sequence).